A single sample is the source of the 8 T cell receptor beta chains below, sequenced in a study of memory B cells and T cells in multiple sclerosis. After stimulus-free culture, autoproliferating CFSE-dim and non-proliferating CFSE-high T cells were sequenced separately. Cultures began with 45 million to 50 million CFSE-labeled PBMCs, unstimulated for 7 days, with replicate wells pooled. The repertoire was sequenced with immunoSEQ multiplex PCR; TCRdb's copy has only in-frame clones and lacks some. The sample has tens of thousands of clones, around 88% seen once; the top ten hold less than 3.5%. For these receptors, no antigen is known. Input material: PBMCs from blood kept in culture. The receptor source for this set is a human donor with multiple sclerosis.

The V call is TRBV11-1, the J call TRBJ1-2; perhaps TRBD1 as D (5 bases). The CDR3 length is 14 residues. V lost 0 bases, J lost 8 bases, and 13 bases lay in between. Per the germline V gene, CDR1 is SGHAT and CDR2 is FQDESV (reference sequence). CDR3 amino acids: CASSLAGQGLGYTF. CDR3 bases: TGTGCCAGCAGCTTAGCTGGTCAGGGCCTCGGCTACACCTTC.

The J gene is TRBJ2-1, the V gene TRBV7-2, with 10 positions matching TRBD2. Germline V gene lookup returns CDR1 SGHTA and CDR2 FQGNSA. Trimming cost V 1 base and J 2 bases; bases outside gene matches: 2. This CDR3 contains 16 residues. CDR3 sequence: CASSLVAGGTYNEQFF. CDR3 bases: TGTGCCAGCAGCTTAGTAGCGGGAGGAACCTACAATGAGCAGTTCTTC.

CDR3 protein: CASSSLLGNTGELFF. For the CDR3, the DNA is TGTGCCAGCAGCTCCCTCTTGGGAAATACCGGGGAGCTGTTTTTT. The chain employs TRBV7-7 and TRBJ2-2; no definite D call. V was clipped by 4 bases and J by 5 bases, with 14 bases between them. The CDR3 extends over 15 amino acids. CDR1 is SSHAT and CDR2 is FNYEAQ in the germline V gene (reference sequence). Full variable domain (missing parts from reference TRBV7-7 and TRBJ2-2): GAGVSQSPRYKVTKRGQDVTLRCDPISSHATLYWYQQALGQGPEFLTYFNYEAQPDKSGLPSDRFSAERPEGSISTLTIQRTEQRDSAMYRCASSSLLGNTGELFFGEGSRLTVL.

This clone was seen more than once but under ten times. The chain has TRBV6-1 and TRBJ1-2, with TRBD1 as a possible D gene (6 bases). The germline V gene encodes CDR1 MNHNS and CDR2 SASEGT. V was shortened by 3 bases and J by 0 bases, with 14 bases between the two germline ends. The CDR3 spans 16 residues. CDR3 sequence: CASSEAGARSNYGYTF. In DNA, the CDR3 is TGTGCCAGCAGTGAGGCGGGGGCGCGATCTAACTATGGCTACACCTTC.

The chain has TRBV19 and TRBJ1-5; 9 bases agree with TRBD1. The CDR3 contains 14 residues. Losses at the gene ends were 5 bases for V and 6 bases for J; bases not matched to a gene: 5. CDR1 is LNHDA, CDR2 SQIVND, per germline (reference sequence). The chain's CDR3 is CASSAGTGSQPQHF. CDR3 nucleotides: TGTGCCAGTAGTGCCGGGACAGGGAGTCAGCCCCAGCATTTT.

The V and J genes are TRBV6-6 and TRBJ1-5; D is unclear. There are 15 residues in the CDR3. Trimming took 7 bases from V and 1 from J, leaving 14 bases between them. CDR1 is MNHNY and CDR2 is SVGAGI in the germline V gene (reference sequence). The CDR3 nucleotides are TGTGCCAGCATGGCCGTAGGGTCAAGCAATCAGCCCCAGCATTTT. This sequence encodes CASMAVGSSNQPQHF.

The V and J genes are TRBV30 and TRBJ1-4; 7 bases align to TRBD1. The germline gives CDR1 GTSNPN, CDR2 SVGIG (reference sequence). CDR3 length: 14 amino acids. The V segment lost 3 bases and the J segment 5 bases; nucleotides outside the gene matches: 6. The CDR3 loop reads CAWRMGQSNEKLFF. The CDR3 DNA reads as TGTGCCTGGAGGATGGGACAGTCAAATGAAAAACTGTTTTTT.

The CDR3 sequence is CASSLRGWKGPFDSNEQFF. CDR3 DNA sequence: TGTGCCAGCAGTTTAAGGGGATGGAAGGGGCCCTTCGATTCTAATGAGCAGTTCTTC. The J gene is TRBJ2-1, the V gene TRBV27, with D tentatively TRBD1 (5 bases). CDR3 length equals 19 residues. V lost 2 bases and J lost 7, with 27 bases in between. Per germline, CDR1 MNHEY and CDR2 SMNVEV (reference sequence).